This TCR beta chain was retrieved from a study of cytomegalovirus exposure and HLA in healthy donors. On this clone itself: The antigen is unknown.

It was healthy bone marrow donors who served as donors. The primer mix had 60 Vbeta and 13 Jbeta primers. Using immunoSEQ multiplex PCR, the repertoire was profiled, and TCRdb retains in-frame clones only, with some absent. The table includes nearly 300,000 clones, about nine tenths detected once. Germline CDR1 is SNHLY and CDR2 is FYNNEI. The CDR3 extends over 15 amino acids. V lost 6 bases and J 2 bases, leaving 11 bases between the germline ends. General observations from the study: In a later analysis, the majority of CMV-associated beta chains seemingly showed HLA restriction.

This TCR was sampled from a man between 35 and 55 years old in good health and CMV-seropositive. J is TRBJ2-6 and V is TRBV2; D is possibly TRBD1 (5 bases). Sample: PBMCs. CDR3 amino acids: CASRYRSTGANVLTF. DNA for the CDR3: TGTGCCAGCAGGTACAGGTCCACTGGGGCCAACGTCCTGACTTTC.